This passage covers 18 T cell receptor beta chains from one sample sequenced in a study of shared clonotypes between healthy human individuals (dated by TCRdb to about 2020). Libraries were made using the immunoSEQ multiplex PCR assay. TCRdb re-hosts the immuneACCESS table, in-frame sequences only. Its copies lack some clones; in the studies checked, an unresolved V gene accounts for under half of them, and the cause for the rest is not known. The sample table holds 2 million to 2.5 million clones, of which roughly 92% were seen once. In total, the top ten clones hold approximately 0.41% of the sample. Input material: naive CD4+ T cells from PBMCs. The cell subset or site tag for this specimen amounts to: CD45RA+ positively selected. Receptors originate from a man aged 18 to 30 in good health. Some clones in this sample may be carry-over from other donors' samples.

This chain links TRBV5-4 with TRBJ1-2; TRBD1 matches at 7 bases. J lost 4 bases, V lost 5 bases, and 8 bases had no gene match. Germline V gene sequence: CDR1 SGHNT, CDR2 YYREEE (reference sequence). The CDR3 runs 14 residues. In DNA, the CDR3 is TGTGCCAGCAGTCGTGACAGGGTGATCTATGGCTACACCTTC. Protein: CASSRDRVIYGYTF.

The rearrangement uses TRBV4-1 and TRBJ2-5; the match to TRBD2 covers 9 bases. The J segment lost 7 bases and the V segment lost 0 bases, leaving 24 bases of the junction unmatched. The CDR3 contains 21 residues. Germline V gene sequence: CDR1 MGHRA, CDR2 YSYEKL. The DNA for the CDR3 is TGCGCCAGCAGCCAAGATCGGCTCGGCGGGAGGGGATTTAGGGGGTGGTCGACCCAGTACTTC. This codes for CASSQDRLGGRGFRGWSTQYF.

The gene calls are TRBV7-9 and TRBJ1-4; D is undetermined. V was trimmed by 11 bases and J by 8 bases, leaving 15 bases between them. This CDR3 comprises 12 residues. In germline, CDR1 is SEHNR, CDR2 FQNEAQ (reference sequence). CDR3 sequence: CALDVTREKLFF. Here the CDR3 DNA reads TGTGCCCTCGACGTGACTAGGGAAAAACTGTTTTTT.

The J gene is TRBJ1-1, the V gene TRBV28; D not certain. Looked up from germline, CDR1 is MDHEN and CDR2 is SYDVKM. The V gene lost 5 bases and the J gene lost 3 bases, with 13 bases spanning the gap. CDR3 length: 14 residues. The CDR3 loop is CASSTPGGYTEAFF. CDR3 bases: TGTGCCAGCAGTACCCCCGGAGGGTACACTGAAGCTTTCTTT.

The V gene is TRBV7-3, the J gene TRBJ2-5, with TRBD2 matching 14 bases. CDR3 length: 18 amino acids. Unmatched junction bases numbered 8, after V lost 0 bases and J lost 5 bases. The germline gives CDR1 SGHTA, CDR2 FQGTGA. CDR3 coding DNA: TGTGCCAGCAGCTTAACCGGGACTAGCGGGAGAGGTTGGGAGACCCAGTACTTC. Its protein is CASSLTGTSGRGWETQYF. The whole variable domain, remainder taken from reference TRBV7-3 and TRBJ2-5, is GAGVSQTPSNKVTEKGKYVELRCDPISGHTALYWYRQSLGQGPEFLIYFQGTGAADDSGLPNDRFFAVRPEGSVSTLKIQRTERGDSAVYLCASSLTGTSGRGWETQYFGPGTRLLVL.

The V call is TRBV7-6, the J call TRBJ1-4; D is perhaps TRBD1 (5 bases). Deletions cut 5 bases from V and 6 bases from J, with 19 bases between. The CDR3 totals 16 residues. CDR1 and CDR2 (germline): SGHVS, FNYEAQ. The DNA of the CDR3 is TGTGCCAGCAGCCGTGTCGGGGGAGAGTTTGATGAAAAACTGTTTTTT. Its protein is CASSRVGGEFDEKLFF.

This clone was detected only once. The chain couples TRBV27 to TRBJ1-5; D is unclear. The CDR3 consists of 15 residues. V dropped 1 base and J dropped 3 bases, with 10 bases sitting between them. Per germline, CDR1 MNHEY and CDR2 SMNVEV (reference sequence). The CDR3 bases are TGTGCCAGCAGTTTATACTCGGAATTCAATCAGCCCCAGCATTTT. It codes for CASSLYSEFNQPQHF.

The V gene is TRBV10-3, the J gene TRBJ2-3; D gene unclear. Germline V CDR1 and CDR2: ENHRY, SYGVKD. V gave up 5 bases and J gave up 3 bases, with 9 bases separating them. CDR3 size: 13 residues. CDR3: CAISIRTTDTQYF. The CDR3 DNA sequence: TGTGCCATCAGTATACGCACGACAGATACGCAGTATTTT.

Comments on this clone: Other DNA sequences of this sample code for an identical CDR3. The V and J genes are TRBV7-2 and TRBJ2-2; no clear D gene. The CDR3 sequence is 16 residues long. With 0 bases removed from V and 0 bases from J, the gap between germline ends came to 8 bases. Germline V gene sequence: CDR1 SGHTA, CDR2 FQGNSA. Here the CDR3 reads CASSLASGANTGELFF. The CDR3 DNA reads TGTGCCAGCAGCTTAGCGTCCGGCGCGAACACCGGGGAGCTGTTTTTT.

The V and J genes are TRBV2 and TRBJ2-7, with a tentative D call TRBD1 (5 bases). CDR1 and CDR2 (germline): SNHLY, FYNNEI. V lost 7 bases and J lost 2, with 15 bases in between. The CDR3 spans 14 residues. CDR3 in DNA: TGTGCCAGCAAAAAAATCGGACAAGCCTACGAGCAGTACTTC. Amino acid sequence: CASKKIGQAYEQYF.

V gene TRBV5-4 combines with J gene TRBJ1-5; D may be TRBD1 (5 bases). Germline CDR1 SGHNT, CDR2 YYREEE (reference sequence). Trimming pared 4 bases from V and 7 bases from J, leaving 15 bases between. The CDR3 is 14 amino acids. Here the CDR3 DNA reads TGTGCCAGCAGCCGTAGTCAGGGTGGCCAGCCCCAGCATTTT. Amino acid sequence: CASSRSQGGQPQHF.

The genes are TRBV9 and TRBJ1-5; 7 nucleotides match TRBD1. From germline, CDR1 is SGDLS and CDR2 YYNGEE. The trim removed 3 bases at V and 6 bases at J, leaving 9 bases unmatched. The CDR3 extends over 15 amino acids. The DNA for the CDR3 is TGTGCCAGCAGCGCCTGGCCGAACAGGGGTCAGCCCCAGCATTTT. It is translated as CASSAWPNRGQPQHF.

This clone was seen a single time. At the DNA level, this CDR3 is encoded by other sequences in the same sample as well. The CDR3: CASSSLAGGPNEQYF. For the CDR3, the DNA is TGCGCCAGCAGCTCACTAGCGGGAGGGCCTAACGAGCAGTACTTC. V gene TRBV5-1 combines with J gene TRBJ2-7; TRBD2 matches at 13 bases. CDR1 is SGHRS and CDR2 is YFSETQ in the germline V gene. The CDR3 length is 15 residues. J was trimmed by 5 bases and V by 3 bases; bases with no gene match: 5.

This chain joins TRBV6-6 and TRBJ2-1; D is uncertain. Germline V gives CDR1 MNHNY, CDR2 SVGAGI (reference sequence). The ends were cut back, 5 bases at V and 1 base at J, with 15 bases in the middle. The CDR3 loop spans 16 amino acids. This CDR3 reads CASSPPGQRSYNEQFF. DNA for the CDR3: TGTGCCAGCAGTCCCCCGGGCCAGCGATCCTACAATGAGCAGTTCTTC.

This clone came up once. This sequence joins TRBV19 and TRBJ1-4; 10 nucleotides match TRBD1. The V and J ends lost 5 bases and 5 bases, in that order; junction bases with no gene match: 8. CDR1 is LNHDA and CDR2 is SQIVND in the germline V gene (reference sequence). This CDR3 spans 16 amino acids. The CDR3 reads CASSFGTGASNEKLFF. Written as DNA, the CDR3 is TGTGCCAGTAGTTTCGGGACAGGGGCTTCCAATGAAAAACTGTTTTTT.

The V call is TRBV29-1, the J call TRBJ2-7; 7 nucleotides match TRBD1. Germline V gene sequence: CDR1 SQVTM, CDR2 ANQGSEA. Germline trimming cut 3 bases from V and 0 bases from J; bases unmatched to any gene: 5. The CDR3 totals 14 residues. CDR3 DNA sequence: TGCAGCGTTGAGGACAGGCGACACTCCTACGAGCAGTACTTC. It yields the protein CSVEDRRHSYEQYF.

The V and J genes are TRBV10-3 and TRBJ2-7; D might be TRBD2 (6 bases). Germline values: CDR1 ENHRY, CDR2 SYGVKD. The V and J ends lost 0 bases and 3 bases respectively, with 12 bases between them. This CDR3 has 15 residues. This CDR3 reads CAISESGGAGYEQYF. In DNA, the CDR3 is TGTGCCATCAGTGAGTCGGGCGGGGCAGGCTACGAGCAGTACTTC.

The chain recombines TRBV11-3 with TRBJ2-7; the D gene is possibly TRBD1 (5 bases). CDR3 size: 12 residues. V was shortened by 5 bases and J by 6 bases, with 11 bases between the two germline ends. Germline loops: CDR1 SGHNT, CDR2 YENEEA. The CDR3 protein is CASSAGRGEQYF. The CDR3 DNA is TGTGCCAGCAGCGCCGGTAGGGGCGAGCAGTACTTC.